One and the same sample provided the 26 T cell receptor beta chains below, sequenced in a study of T cell repertoires in cytomegalovirus infection. TCRdb fed the reads into MiXCR, producing one record per CDR3 protein. The table records 310,000 or so distinct CDR3 sequences, around 10% of them present only once. The sample was PBMCs. These receptors were collected from a human donor in good health (CMV status not recorded). Some clones in this sample may be carry-over from other donors' samples.

This clonotype was detected many times. V usage is TRBV12-3 or TRBV12-4 and J usage is TRBJ1-5; D perhaps matches TRBD1 (6 bases). This CDR3 region has 15 residues. Trimming removed 5 bases at V and 7 bases at J, with 18 bases between. The CDR3 DNA reads as TGTGCCAGCAGTCCAACAGGGTCCAGGGGACAGCCCCAGCATTTT. Translation gives CASSPTGSRGQPQHF.

This clonotype was seen repeatedly, ten times or more. The rearrangement links TRBV29-1 to TRBJ2-6; no reliable D call. The V end was cut by 5 bases, the J end by 0 bases, with 5 bases between. This CDR3 spans 13 amino acids. Germline CDR1 and CDR2: SQVTM and ANQGSEA. This CDR3 is CSVSYSGANVLTF. The CDR3, as DNA: TGCAGCGTTAGCTACTCTGGGGCCAACGTCCTGACTTTC.

This clonotype was seen repeatedly, ten times or more. The V gene is TRBV11-3, the J gene TRBJ2-3; D is possibly TRBD1 or TRBD2 (6 bases each). This CDR3 contains 15 residues. Germline V gene lookup returns CDR1 SGHNT and CDR2 YENEEA. The V end was cut by 1 base, the J end by 4 bases, with 12 bases between. CDR3 in amino acids: CASSLARGQADTQYF. The CDR3 DNA reads TGTGCCAGCAGCTTAGCACGGGGGCAGGCAGATACGCAGTATTTT. The full variable domain, rest sourced from reference TRBV11-3 and TRBJ2-3, is EAGVVQSPRYKIIEKKQPVAFWCNPISGHNTLYWYLQNLGQGPELLIRYENEEAVDDSQLPKDRFSAERLKGVDSTLKIQPAELGDSAVYLCASSLARGQADTQYFGPGTRLTVL.

The chain recombines TRBV29-1 with TRBJ1-1; no firm D call. Trimming cost V 2 bases and J 0 bases, with 19 bases left between them. Looked up from germline, CDR1 is SQVTM and CDR2 is ANQGSEA. The CDR3 is 17 residues long. The CDR3 is CSVEPNWGETMNTEAFF. DNA of the CDR3: TGCAGCGTTGAACCTAATTGGGGAGAGACGATGAACACTGAAGCTTTCTTT.

This clonotype was found many times. The V gene is TRBV14, the J gene TRBJ1-6; D is ambiguous. Germline V gene data show CDR1 as SGHDN and CDR2 as FVKESK. The germline V and J ends were trimmed by 0 bases and 7 bases, with 7 bases remaining between them. There are 14 residues in the CDR3. The CDR3 here is CASSQDSRNSPLHF. For the CDR3, the DNA is TGTGCCAGCAGCCAAGACAGCCGAAATTCACCCCTCCACTTT. Filled out from reference TRBV14 and TRBJ1-6, the complete variable domain reads EAGVTQFPSHSVIEKGQTVTLRCDPISGHDNLYWYRRVMGKEIKFLLHFVKESKQDESGMPNNRFLAERTGGTYSTLKVQPAELEDSGVYFCASSQDSRNSPLHFGNGTRLTVT.

This clonotype has a count of ten or more. The chain has TRBV7-2 and TRBJ1-2; D may be TRBD1 (5 bases). Germline-derived CDR1 and CDR2 are SGHTA and FQGNSA. V lost 2 bases to trimming and J lost 8 bases, with 18 bases between them. This CDR3 spans 15 amino acids. The CDR3 DNA follows: TGTGCCAGCAGCTTAAGTTTGGGGGGACTGTTCGGCTACACCTTC. It specifies CASSLSLGGLFGYTF.

The J gene is TRBJ2-5, the V gene TRBV6-6; 8 nucleotides line up with TRBD1. CDR3 length: 18 amino acids. V trimming: 3 bases; J trimming: 5 bases; junction bases outside the gene matches: 17. Looked up from germline, CDR1 is MNHNY and CDR2 is SVGAGI (reference sequence). In DNA, the CDR3 is TGTGCCAGCAGTTATCCTATAGGTACAGGGGGTCAGAGGGAGACCCAGTACTTC. This codes for CASSYPIGTGGQRETQYF.

This clonotype was recorded many times. The rearrangement joins TRBV6-5 to TRBJ2-2, with 7 bases fitting TRBD2. V lost 6 bases to trimming and J lost 7 bases; unmatched junction nucleotides: 5. This CDR3 contains 13 residues. Germline V gene lookup returns CDR1 MNHEY and CDR2 SVGAGI. CDR3 sequence: CASSGGEGGELFF. The DNA for the CDR3 is TGTGCCAGCAGCGGAGGGGAGGGCGGGGAGCTGTTTTTT.

This clonotype was picked up many times. The chain links TRBV6-2 or TRBV6-3 to TRBJ1-1; D may be TRBD1 (5 bases). The V and J ends lost 6 bases and 7 bases respectively, with 15 bases between them. The CDR3 has 13 amino acids. Per germline, CDR1 MNHEY and CDR2 SVGEGT. This chain's CDR3 is CASRPQGRVEAFF. In DNA, the CDR3 is TGTGCCAGCAGACCTCAGGGAAGGGTTGAAGCTTTCTTT.

This clonotype was seen many times. The V gene is TRBV28, the J gene TRBJ2-1; D unresolved. V was pared by 4 bases and J by 5 bases, with 18 bases between. The CDR3 totals 16 residues. Germline CDR1 is MDHEN and CDR2 is SYDVKM. This CDR3 is CASSYEGEYDDNEQFF. For the CDR3, the DNA is TGTGCCAGCAGTTATGAAGGAGAATACGACGACAATGAGCAGTTCTTC.

In this sample, this clonotype turned up many times. The V call is TRBV20-1, the J call TRBJ1-1, with D unclear. The germline V and J ends were trimmed by 2 bases and 1 base, with 5 bases remaining between them. Germline assignment: CDR1 DFQATT and CDR2 SNEGSKA (reference sequence). The CDR3 runs to 12 residues. CDR3 amino acids: CSARRRNTEAFF. CDR3 DNA sequence: TGCAGTGCTAGACGGAGGAACACTGAAGCTTTCTTT.

This clonotype occurred many times. The CDR3, as DNA: TGTGCCAGCAGTTGGGCCAGCTCCTACGAGCAGTACTTC. It encodes CASSWASSYEQYF. This chain links TRBV12-3 or TRBV12-4 with TRBJ2-7, with no clear D. Trimming took 4 bases from V and 0 from J, leaving 7 bases between them. There are 13 residues in the CDR3.

This clonotype occurred many times. The CDR3 DNA sequence: TGTGCCTCCTACGGCGGGGGCTACAATGAGCAGTTCTTC. It codes for CASYGGGYNEQFF. The rearrangement joins TRBV4-2 to TRBJ2-1, with TRBD2 identical over 7 bases. The CDR3 contains 13 residues. Unmatched junction bases numbered 7, after V lost 11 bases and J lost 3 bases. Germline V gene data show CDR1 as LGHNA and CDR2 as YNFKEQ.

In this sample, this clonotype turned up a few times. In nucleotides, the CDR3 is TGTGCCAGTAGTATAAGACCTTTAAGCACTCCTGGGGCCAACGTCCTGACTTTC. It translates to CASSIRPLSTPGANVLTF. The chain employs TRBV19 and TRBJ2-6; no firm D call. This CDR3 comprises 18 residues. Trimming stripped 2 bases from V and 2 bases from J, with 16 bases between. The germline V gene encodes CDR1 LNHDA and CDR2 SQIVND (reference sequence).

This clonotype has a handful of counts. The V and J genes are TRBV28 and TRBJ2-7; 7 bases are shared with TRBD1. The junction had 7 bases not matched to a gene; V was cut back by 6 bases and J by 2 bases. The germline V gene encodes CDR1 MDHEN and CDR2 SYDVKM. The CDR3 runs 14 residues. CDR3 sequence (DNA): TGTGCCAGCAGCTACACGGGACAGACCTACGAGCAGTACGTC. Protein: CASSYTGQTYEQYV.

The chain has TRBV6-2 or TRBV6-3 and TRBJ2-1, with a possible D match to TRBD1 (5 bases). Per germline, CDR1 MNHEY and CDR2 SVGEGT. V lost 3 bases and J lost 5, with 11 bases in between. CDR3 length equals 14 residues. The CDR3 here is CASSYIDRNNEQFF. Here the CDR3 DNA reads TGTGCCAGCAGTTATATAGACAGAAACAATGAGCAGTTCTTC.

This clonotype showed up many times. This chain links TRBV7-2 with TRBJ2-5, with D uncertain. Germline loops: CDR1 SGHTA, CDR2 FQGNSA. This CDR3 is 16 amino acids long. The V end was cut by 6 bases, the J end by 2 bases, with 19 bases between. The CDR3 here is CASSQIPLGQQETQYF. The CDR3 DNA follows: TGTGCCAGCAGTCAAATTCCCCTAGGCCAACAAGAGACCCAGTACTTC.

This clonotype was detected many times. The chain carries TRBV20-1 and TRBJ2-1; D uncertain. The V end lost 3 bases, the J end lost 3 bases, and 15 bases lay between the germline ends. The germline V gene has CDR1 DFQATT and CDR2 SNEGSKA (reference sequence). The CDR3 is made up of 15 amino acids. The CDR3 DNA is TGCAGTGCTAGTCGGACCGCTACCGACTACAATGAGCAGTTCTTC. Encoded protein: CSASRTATDYNEQFF.

The chain carries TRBV7-9 and TRBJ2-7, with a tentative D call TRBD2 (5 bases). Looked up from germline, CDR1 is SEHNR and CDR2 is FQNEAQ (reference sequence). The CDR3 totals 14 residues. Deletions cut 0 bases from V and 6 bases from J, with 12 bases between. CDR3 sequence: CASSLARGISEQYF. CDR3 DNA sequence: TGTGCCAGCAGCTTAGCGCGAGGGATCTCCGAGCAGTACTTC.

J is TRBJ2-3 and V is TRBV14; unclear D gene. CDR1 is SGHDN and CDR2 is FVKESK in the germline V gene. Between the trimmed V and J ends, which lost 3 bases and 2 bases, there was a span of 9 bases. The CDR3 length is 14 residues. CDR3 region: CASSHNTATDTQYF. CDR3 DNA sequence: TGTGCCAGCAGCCATAATACCGCCACAGATACGCAGTATTTT.

This clonotype was seen only a few times. This chain links TRBV20-1 with TRBJ1-6; 7 positions match TRBD1. The V gene end was trimmed by 6 bases and the J gene end by 9 bases; junction bases not matched to a gene: 8. There are 13 residues in the CDR3. CDR1 is DFQATT and CDR2 is SNEGSKA in the germline V gene (reference sequence). The CDR3 reads CSASRQGPSPLHF. In DNA form, the CDR3 reads TGCAGTGCGAGTAGACAGGGACCTTCACCCCTCCACTTT.

This clonotype was picked up many times. J is TRBJ2-2 and V is TRBV6-2 or TRBV6-3; TRBD1 aligns across 7 bases. The V segment lost 4 bases and the J segment 6 bases; nucleotides outside the gene matches: 11. The CDR3 spans 16 residues. Germline loops: CDR1 MNHEY, CDR2 SVGEGT. The CDR3, as DNA: TGTGCCAGCAGTTCCCTCCGACAGGGCTCGTCCGGGGAGCTGTTTTTT. As protein: CASSSLRQGSSGELFF.

The sample holds many counts of this clonotype. The chain recombines TRBV29-1 with TRBJ2-1; the D is unclear. Germline assignment: CDR1 SQVTM and CDR2 ANQGSEA. The length of the CDR3 is 13 residues. V shed 6 bases and J shed 6 bases, with 15 bases lying between them. CDR3 sequence reads: CSVVFESRNEQFF. CDR3 coding DNA: TGCAGCGTGGTGTTTGAGTCTCGCAATGAGCAGTTCTTC.

This clonotype was counted ten times or more. V gene TRBV6-5 combines with J gene TRBJ1-1; 8 bases are shared with TRBD1. V lost 6 bases, J lost 7 bases, and 10 bases stayed unmatched. CDR3 size: 14 residues. CDR1 and CDR2 from the germline V gene are MNHEY and SVGAGI. As DNA, the CDR3 is TGTGCCAGCAGCTCACCGGGACAGGCCCGTGAAGCTTTCTTT. This sequence encodes CASSSPGQAREAFF.

The table lists this clonotype with a few counts. V gene TRBV28 combines with J gene TRBJ1-2; TRBD1 aligns across 9 bases. The V segment lost 1 base and the J segment 4 bases; nucleotides outside the gene matches: 4. Germline lookup yields CDR1 MDHEN and CDR2 SYDVKM. This CDR3 is built from 15 residues. The CDR3 region is CASSLSTGGPYGYTF. The DNA of the CDR3 is TGTGCCAGCAGTTTATCAACAGGGGGCCCCTATGGCTACACCTTC.

This clonotype was observed many times. The V call is TRBV12-3 or TRBV12-4, the J call TRBJ1-5, with D tentatively TRBD1 (5 bases). Trimming stripped 5 bases from V and 7 bases from J, with 15 bases between. The CDR3 runs 14 residues. The CDR3 coding sequence is TGTGCCAGCAGTCCAAGACAGATTGGGCAGCCCCAGCATTTT. Translating gives CASSPRQIGQPQHF.